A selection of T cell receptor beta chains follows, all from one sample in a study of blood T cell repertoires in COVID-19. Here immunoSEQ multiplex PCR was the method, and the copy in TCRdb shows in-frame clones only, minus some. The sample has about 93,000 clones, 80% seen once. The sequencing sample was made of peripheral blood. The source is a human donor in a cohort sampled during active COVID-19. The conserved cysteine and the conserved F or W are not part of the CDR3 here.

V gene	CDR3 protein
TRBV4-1	ASSSSPGTGIHSQH
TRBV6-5	ATLRGGGPKGYT
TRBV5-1	ASSPEYGSYEQY
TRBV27	ASSLAGRGQVRETQY
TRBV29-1	SAWTGYNEQF
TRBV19	ASSMTSGTQETQY
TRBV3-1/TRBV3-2	ASSLRTPRGLSTDTQY
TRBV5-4	ASSLSSLAGGPVETQY
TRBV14	ASSQEGPAYNEQF
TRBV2	ASSRDRVLSYGYT
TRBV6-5	ASRVGGRGSPLH
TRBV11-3	ASSRGLAGANTGELF
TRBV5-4	ASSPRRDSGNTIY
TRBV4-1	ASSPGTGGYGYT
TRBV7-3	ASSSGYQETQY
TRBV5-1	ASSPGQLYGYT
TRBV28	ASSLWQGGSGRYEQY
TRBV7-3	ASSPTTGGGGTEAF
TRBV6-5	ASSYGQTAGYGYT
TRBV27	ASRLGGGGASYEQY
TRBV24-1	ATSDLPAGGGTDTQY
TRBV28	ASSKSTVKNTEAF
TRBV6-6	ASRGGRVSPLH
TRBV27	ASSLMPPGRRTEAF
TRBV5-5	ASSLGPGGSGELF
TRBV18	ASSQQTGANVLT
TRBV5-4	ASSLSGASSYNEQF
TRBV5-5	ASSLRDISNQPQH
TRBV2	ASSVDQIATSGRGNEQF
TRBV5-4	ASSLGQGYYEQY
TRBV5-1	ASTHYGQGATNEKLF